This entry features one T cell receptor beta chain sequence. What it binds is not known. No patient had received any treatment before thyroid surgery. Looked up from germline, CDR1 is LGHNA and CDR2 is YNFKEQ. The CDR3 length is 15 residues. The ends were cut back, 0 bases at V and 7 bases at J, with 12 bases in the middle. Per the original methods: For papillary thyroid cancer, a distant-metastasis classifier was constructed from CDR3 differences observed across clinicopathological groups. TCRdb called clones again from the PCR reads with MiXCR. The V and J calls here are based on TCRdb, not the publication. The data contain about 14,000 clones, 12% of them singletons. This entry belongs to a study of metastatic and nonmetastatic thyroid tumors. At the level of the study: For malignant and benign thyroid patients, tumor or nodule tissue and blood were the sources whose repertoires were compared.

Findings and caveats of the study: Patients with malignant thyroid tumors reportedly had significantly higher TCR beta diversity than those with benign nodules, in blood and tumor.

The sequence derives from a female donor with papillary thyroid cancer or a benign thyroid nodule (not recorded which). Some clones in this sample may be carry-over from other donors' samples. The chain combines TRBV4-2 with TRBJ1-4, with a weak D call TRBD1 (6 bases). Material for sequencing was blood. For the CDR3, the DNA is TGTGCCAGCAGCCAAGATGCAGGGGAGGTTGAAAAACTGTTTTTT. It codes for CASSQDAGEVEKLFF.